This T cell receptor (beta chain) appears in the sequencing data of a study of tumor and adjacent non-tumor tissue in lung cancer. The library came from three nested PCR rounds adapted from ARM-PCR protocols. TCRdb reprocessed the multiplex PCR reads via MiXCR and lists one record per CDR3 protein. Among under 100,000 distinct CDR3 sequences listed, roughly 62% were seen once. CDR1 is MGHRA, CDR2 YSYEKL, per germline. The J segment lost 8 bases and the V segment lost 2 bases, leaving 10 bases of the junction unmatched. The CDR3 covers 15 residues. The template was RNA from unsorted bulk tissue. Sequenced material: lung tumor tissue. This TCR was sampled from a man between 65 and 85 years old with non-small cell lung cancer. The chain employs TRBV4-1 and TRBJ2-7; TRBD1 aligns across 9 bases. CDR3 in amino acids: CASSQRDREPYQQYF. The CDR3 nucleotides are TGCGCCAGCAGCCAAAGGGACAGGGAGCCATACCAGCAGTACTTC.